The 19 T cell receptor beta chains below all came from one sample that was sequenced in a study of T-cell memory formation after mild COVID-19. From the 5' RACE reads, TCRdb called clonotypes with MiXCR, one entry per CDR3 protein. The sample contains tens of thousands of distinct CDR3 sequences, around 6.3% of which appear only once. Material for sequencing was PBMCs or a T cell subset sorted from them (not recorded which). The source of these receptors is an adult who had mild COVID-19 (a few samples of this study predate the infection). Cell type and time point are not known.

The table lists this clonotype with many counts. The chain has TRBV3-1 and TRBJ2-1; D possibly uses TRBD1 or TRBD2 (5 bases each). CDR1 and CDR2 from the germline V gene are LGHDT and YNNKEL (reference sequence). The CDR3 runs to 12 residues. V was shortened by 5 bases and J by 8 bases, with 10 bases between the two germline ends. CDR3 sequence (DNA): TGTGCCAGCAGCTTCGGGGCGTATGAGCAGTTCTTC. It codes for CASSFGAYEQFF.

This clonotype was seen repeatedly, ten times or more. The chain is built from TRBV12-3 or TRBV12-4 and TRBJ2-7; TRBD1 might be the D (6 bases). The V and J ends lost 0 bases and 5 bases respectively, with 14 bases between them. The length of the CDR3 is 15 residues. In DNA form, the CDR3 reads TGTGCCAGCAGTTTAGCAACACTTGACAGGAACGAGCAGTACTTC. Translating gives CASSLATLDRNEQYF.

This clonotype showed up many times. The chain links TRBV20-1 to TRBJ1-2, with no clear D. Per the germline V gene, CDR1 is DFQATT and CDR2 is SNEGSKA (reference sequence). The CDR3 extends over 14 amino acids. V lost 3 bases and J lost 4, with 15 bases in between. The CDR3 here is CSASDPLSRYGYTF. CDR3 DNA: TGCAGTGCTAGTGACCCGCTCTCTCGCTATGGCTACACCTTC.

This clonotype was seen many times. This chain links TRBV28 with TRBJ2-6, with 7 positions matching TRBD2. The CDR3 contains 18 residues. After removal of 5 bases from V and 2 bases from J, the junction contained 12 bases not matched to a gene. CDR1 is MDHEN and CDR2 is SYDVKM in the germline V gene. The CDR3 sequence: CASSPPGLMFTGANVLTF. The CDR3 bases are TGTGCCAGCAGTCCACCGGGACTAATGTTTACTGGGGCCAACGTCCTGACTTTC.

This clonotype was seen more than once but under ten times. V gene TRBV18 combines with J gene TRBJ2-3, with D perhaps TRBD2 (7 bases). V was pared by 5 bases and J by 0 bases, with 15 bases between. The germline V gene has CDR1 KGHSH and CDR2 LQKENI. The CDR3 sequence is 16 residues long. CDR3 loop: CASSSQAGASTDTQYF. The CDR3 DNA reads TGTGCCAGCTCAAGTCAGGCGGGGGCCAGCACAGATACGCAGTATTTT.

At least ten counts were recorded for this clonotype. The J gene is TRBJ2-2, the V gene TRBV5-5, with unresolved D. Trimming left V 0 bases short and J 2 bases short, with 11 bases between. The CDR3 spans 16 residues. Germline assignment: CDR1 SGHKS and CDR2 YYEKEE (reference sequence). DNA for the CDR3: TGTGCCAGCAGCTTGGCTCCATCCCCCAACACCGGGGAGCTGTTTTTT. It yields the protein CASSLAPSPNTGELFF.

This clonotype was observed a handful of times. The genes are TRBV24-1 and TRBJ1-1; D is possibly TRBD1 (6 bases). CDR1 and CDR2 (germline): KGHDR, SFDVKD. The CDR3 is 16 residues long. V dropped 0 bases and J dropped 1 base, with 11 bases sitting between them. The CDR3 protein is CATSDLGGQPNTEAFF. For the CDR3, the DNA is TGTGCCACCAGTGATTTGGGAGGACAGCCGAACACTGAAGCTTTCTTT.

Many counts were recorded for this clonotype. CDR3 amino acids: CSAVSPRTEKGNTIYF. The CDR3 DNA reads as TGCAGTGCGGTAAGCCCGCGGACGGAAAAGGGAAACACCATATATTTT. The rearrangement uses TRBV20-1 and TRBJ1-3; D is unclear. CDR1 and CDR2 (germline): DFQATT, SNEGSKA (reference sequence). The CDR3 is 16 residues long. V was cut by 6 bases and J by 4 bases, with 22 bases left in between.

This sequence joins TRBV5-6 and TRBJ2-5; the D call may be TRBD1 or TRBD2 (5 bases each). Looked up from germline, CDR1 is SGHDT and CDR2 is YYEEEE. This CDR3 spans 16 amino acids. V lost 2 bases and J 3 bases, leaving 17 bases between the germline ends. The CDR3 nucleotides are TGTGCCAGCAGCTTCGGGGCATTTAGCACCAAAGAGACCCAGTACTTC. This sequence encodes CASSFGAFSTKETQYF.

This clonotype has just a few counts. At one boundary the junction diverges from the germline segment, which might be a read error. The chain links TRBV2 to TRBJ2-2; D is unclear. Germline CDR1 SNHLY, CDR2 FYNNEI. The CDR3 has 16 residues. In nucleotides, the CDR3 is TGTGCCAGCAGTGTGCGGTCAGCCCCGAACTCCGGGGAGCTGTTTTTT. Its translation is CASSVRSAPNSGELFF.

This clonotype was observed many times. The chain employs TRBV12-3 or TRBV12-4 and TRBJ2-7, with D possibly matching TRBD2 (5 bases). Trimming took 1 base from V and 6 from J, leaving 10 bases between them. The CDR3 runs to 13 residues. As DNA, the CDR3 is TGTGCCAGCAGTTTAGTCGGGGAGTTCGAGCAGTACTTC. This sequence encodes CASSLVGEFEQYF.

In this sample, this clonotype turned up a few times. V is TRBV20-1 and J is TRBJ2-5; 8 bases line up with TRBD1. The junction had 5 bases not matched to a gene; V was cut back by 5 bases and J by 6 bases. The germline V gene has CDR1 DFQATT and CDR2 SNEGSKA (reference sequence). This CDR3 has 12 residues. The CDR3 nucleotides read TGCAGTGCTTTAGGACAGGGACAGACCCAGTACTTC. It is translated as CSALGQGQTQYF.

J is TRBJ2-5 and V is TRBV9; D tentatively reads TRBD1 or TRBD2 (5 bases each). Germline V lookup: CDR1 SGDLS, CDR2 YYNGEE. V shed 0 bases and J shed 5 bases, with 11 bases lying between them. The CDR3 has 14 amino acids. The CDR3 reads CASSVGGFGETQYF. The CDR3 nucleotides read TGTGCCAGCAGCGTAGGGGGGTTTGGGGAGACCCAGTACTTC.

The chain combines TRBV7-9 with TRBJ1-4; no clear D gene. This CDR3 comprises 14 residues. V was clipped by 7 bases and J by 10 bases, with 19 bases between them. CDR1 and CDR2 from the germline V gene are SEHNR and FQNEAQ (reference sequence). CDR3 DNA: TGTGCCAGCACCGCCCCGGGGTCTTCTGGAAAACTGTTTTTT. Encoded protein: CASTAPGSSGKLFF.

The V and J genes are TRBV5-6 and TRBJ1-2; the D is unclear. Germline lookup yields CDR1 SGHDT and CDR2 YYEEEE. CDR3 size: 15 residues. The V gene lost 4 bases and the J gene lost 4 bases, with 17 bases spanning the gap. The CDR3 DNA is TGTGCCAGCAGCGTGGACTTTGCTGCACCCTATGGCTACACCTTC. Translated: CASSVDFAAPYGYTF.

In its sample, this clonotype was seen a few times. This sequence joins TRBV18 and TRBJ2-1; 9 nucleotides line up with TRBD2. Trimming removed 5 bases from V and 6 bases from J; junction bases left unmatched: 5. Germline V gene lookup returns CDR1 KGHSH and CDR2 LQKENI. CDR3 length: 14 residues. Here the CDR3 DNA reads TGTGCCAGCTCAAGGACTAGCGTTGTCAATGAGCAGTTCTTC. It yields the protein CASSRTSVVNEQFF. The full variable domain, its missing parts supplied by reference TRBV18 and TRBJ2-1, is NAGVMQNPRHLVRRRGQEARLRCSPMKGHSHVYWYRQLPEEGLKFMVYLQKENIIDESGMPKERFSAEFPKEGPSILRIQQVVRGDSAAYFCASSRTSVVNEQFFGPGTRLTVL.

This clonotype was seen ten or more times. The rearrangement links TRBV7-9 to TRBJ2-2; D may correspond to TRBD1 or TRBD2 (6 bases each). V was pared by 5 bases and J by 2 bases, with 9 bases between. CDR1 is SEHNR and CDR2 is FQNEAQ in the germline V gene (reference sequence). This CDR3 has 14 amino acids. CDR3 protein: CASSRGTNTGELFF. CDR3 bases: TGTGCCAGCAGCCGGGGGACAAACACCGGGGAGCTGTTTTTT.

About this clonotype: The conserved phenylalanine or tryptophan normally closing the CDR3 is absent here, so this likely arose from a read error. The chain recombines TRBV5-1 with TRBJ1-2; D is perhaps TRBD1 (6 bases). Trimming cost V 3 bases and J 6 bases, with 12 bases left between them. Germline CDR1 and CDR2: SGHRS and YFSETQ. The CDR3 is 13 amino acids. CDR3 nucleotide sequence: TGCGCCAGCAGCTCACAGGGTAGGGATGGCTACACCTTA. Amino acid sequence: CASSSQGRDGYTL.

The CDR3 region is CASTLGGQGVAPLHF. CDR3 sequence (DNA): TGTGCCAGCACCTTGGGGGGCCAGGGAGTAGCACCCCTCCACTTT. This chain links TRBV12-3 or TRBV12-4 with TRBJ1-6; a weak D match, TRBD1 (6 bases). Trimming stripped 7 bases from V and 11 bases from J, with 21 bases between. This CDR3 spans 15 amino acids.